Presented here are 20 T cell receptor beta chains from one specimen sequenced in a study of T cell repertoires in cytomegalovirus infection. TCRdb analysed the reads with MiXCR anew, one entry per CDR3 protein. This sample has roughly 320,000 distinct CDR3 sequences, with 8% to 9.5% found just once. The sequenced material came from PBMCs. The receptor source for this set is a human donor in good health (CMV status not recorded). Some clones in this sample may be carry-over from other donors' samples.

This clonotype was detected a few times. V gene TRBV6-4 combines with J gene TRBJ2-3; D not certain. Per the germline V gene, CDR1 is MRHNA and CDR2 is SNTAGT. This CDR3 contains 13 residues. V was cut by 4 bases and J by 5 bases, with 10 bases left in between. CDR3 in DNA: TGTGCCAGCAGTGGAGAGGAGAAAGATACGCAGTATTTT. It is translated as CASSGEEKDTQYF.

The rearrangement uses TRBV5-4 and TRBJ2-5, with TRBD2 matching over 12 bases. The length of the CDR3 is 15 residues. Germline-derived CDR1 and CDR2 are SGHNT and YYREEE (reference sequence). Germline trimming cut 7 bases from V and 5 bases from J; bases unmatched to any gene: 9. In DNA form, the CDR3 reads TGTGCCAGCGGCCCTAGCGGGAGGGCCGGGGAGACCCAGTACTTC. It specifies CASGPSGRAGETQYF. Full variable domain (remainder filled in from reference TRBV5-4 and TRBJ2-5): ETGVTQSPTHLIKTRGQQVTLRCSSQSGHNTVSWYQQALGQGPQFIFQYYREEENGRGNFPPRFSGLQFPNYSSELNVNALELDDSALYLCASGPSGRAGETQYFGPGTRLLVL.

This clonotype was recorded at least ten times. The genes are TRBV25-1 and TRBJ1-1, with 7 positions matching TRBD1. Germline V gene data show CDR1 as MGHDK and CDR2 as SYGVNS. V dropped 6 bases and J dropped 0; count of bases not matched to a gene: 1. The CDR3 contains 13 residues. CDR3 bases: TGTGCCAGCAGCGACAGGGTGAACACTGAAGCTTTCTTT. Translating it yields CASSDRVNTEAFF.

This clonotype was detected ten times or more. V usage is TRBV7-2 and J usage is TRBJ2-7, with D possibly being TRBD1 or TRBD2 (5 bases each). Germline V lookup: CDR1 SGHTA, CDR2 FQGNSA. The V end lost 5 bases, the J end lost 2 bases, and 16 bases lay between the germline ends. The CDR3 length is 15 residues. CDR3 DNA sequence: TGTGCCAGCAGCGACAAACCGGGACCTACCTACGAGCAGTACTTC. Protein sequence: CASSDKPGPTYEQYF.

At least ten counts were recorded for this clonotype. The J gene is TRBJ1-4, the V gene TRBV7-2, with 12 positions matching TRBD1. Trimming took 0 bases from V and 5 from J; bases not matched to a gene: 1. This CDR3 contains 16 residues. CDR1 is SGHTA, CDR2 FQGNSA, per germline. CDR3 protein: CASSLAGTGGNEKLFF. The CDR3, as DNA: TGTGCCAGCAGCTTAGCAGGGACAGGGGGCAATGAAAAACTGTTTTTT. Together with reference TRBV7-2 and TRBJ1-4, the CDR3 gives the full variable domain: GAGVSQSPSNKVTEKGKDVELRCDPISGHTALYWYRQSLGQGLEFLIYFQGNSAPDKSGLPSDRFSAERTGGSVSTLTIQRTQQEDSAVYLCASSLAGTGGNEKLFFGSGTQLSVL.

The chain uses TRBV7-2 and TRBJ2-1, with 8 bases identical to TRBD1. The germline V gene encodes CDR1 SGHTA and CDR2 FQGNSA. Germline trimming cut 0 bases from V and 8 bases from J; bases unmatched to any gene: 3. CDR3 length: 14 amino acids. The CDR3 reads CASSLAAGGYEQFF. The CDR3 bases are TGTGCCAGCAGCTTAGCAGCAGGGGGCTATGAGCAGTTCTTC.

This clonotype was found many times. The V and J genes are TRBV12-3 or TRBV12-4 and TRBJ1-5; D gene ambiguous. Trimming stripped 2 bases from V and 3 bases from J, with 8 bases between. The CDR3 loop spans 14 amino acids. The CDR3 is CASSLIGANQPQHF. In DNA, the CDR3 is TGTGCCAGCAGTTTAATAGGTGCCAATCAGCCCCAGCATTTT.

This clonotype is termed medium-sized. The rearrangement links TRBV7-2 to TRBJ1-2; D is undetermined. Per germline, CDR1 SGHTA and CDR2 FQGNSA. The CDR3 has 12 residues. V lost 5 bases to trimming and J lost 4 bases, with 8 bases between them. CDR3 in amino acids: CASSSQGYGYTF. The CDR3, as DNA: TGTGCCAGCAGCAGCCAAGGCTATGGCTACACCTTC.

V gene TRBV7-2 combines with J gene TRBJ2-5; 7 bases line up with TRBD1. Unmatched junction bases numbered 8, after V lost 5 bases and J lost 11 bases. This CDR3 region has 12 residues. Germline CDR1 and CDR2: SGHTA and FQGNSA. CDR3 sequence (DNA): TGTGCCAGCAGCCTTGCCCGGGACAGTCAGTACTTC. Protein: CASSLARDSQYF.

The chain combines TRBV29-1 with TRBJ2-5; 9 bases are shared with TRBD1. V dropped 6 bases and J dropped 4; count of bases not matched to a gene: 9. Germline V gene data show CDR1 as SQVTM and CDR2 as ANQGSEA. The CDR3 contains 14 residues. The CDR3 DNA sequence: TGCAGCGTCGACACAGGGGGCAATTTAGAGACCCAGTACTTC. Its translation: CSVDTGGNLETQYF.

The CDR3 nucleotides read TGTGCCAGCAGCCGGAGGGACACAGGGGCCACTGAAGCTTTCTTT. Protein product: CASSRRDTGATEAFF. The V call is TRBV12-3 or TRBV12-4, the J call TRBJ1-1; TRBD1 matches 7 bases. There are 15 residues in the CDR3. Germline trimming cut 6 bases from V and 4 bases from J; bases unmatched to any gene: 11.

This clonotype was picked up a small number of times. This chain links TRBV20-1 with TRBJ2-5; maybe TRBD1 (6 bases). Trimming removed 3 bases at V and 5 bases at J, with 19 bases between. The germline CDR1 and CDR2 sequences are DFQATT and SNEGSKA (reference sequence). The CDR3 contains 15 residues. The chain's CDR3 is CSASMSQGRYETQYF. DNA of the CDR3: TGCAGTGCTAGCATGAGCCAGGGGCGCTATGAGACCCAGTACTTC.

This clonotype appeared a few times. The chain carries TRBV12-3 or TRBV12-4 and TRBJ1-5, with D perhaps TRBD1 (5 bases). With 5 bases removed from V and 9 bases from J, the gap between germline ends came to 20 bases. The CDR3 runs to 15 residues. The CDR3: CASSITGLPEGPQHF. CDR3 nucleotide sequence: TGTGCCAGCAGTATTACAGGTCTACCTGAGGGGCCCCAGCATTTT.

J is TRBJ2-7 and V is TRBV20-1, with 8 positions matching TRBD1. This CDR3 is 14 amino acids long. Germline V gives CDR1 DFQATT, CDR2 SNEGSKA (reference sequence). V gave up 0 bases and J gave up 2 bases; unmatched junction bases: 3. The CDR3 reads CSARDTGGPYEQYF. CDR3 DNA sequence: TGCAGTGCTAGAGATACAGGGGGGCCCTACGAGCAGTACTTC.

Only a few counts were recorded for this clonotype. V is TRBV5-6 and J is TRBJ2-1, with D perhaps matching TRBD1 (6 bases). Germline V lookup: CDR1 SGHDT, CDR2 YYEEEE. CDR3 size: 14 residues. The ends were cut back, 5 bases at V and 4 bases at J, with 13 bases in the middle. The CDR3 spells CASSPGHLYNEQFF. DNA of the CDR3: TGTGCCAGCAGTCCGGGACATCTTTACAATGAGCAGTTCTTC.

This clonotype was seen a few times. The rearrangement links TRBV7-2 to TRBJ1-1, with 10 bases matching TRBD1. Germline V lookup: CDR1 SGHTA, CDR2 FQGNSA. This CDR3 comprises 19 residues. The J segment lost 4 bases and the V segment lost 2 bases, leaving 16 bases of the junction unmatched. The CDR3 region has the DNA TGTGCCAGCAGCTTAAAGGGTGGAGACAGGGGGCGCTTTAGCACTGAAGCTTTCTTT. Amino acids: CASSLKGGDRGRFSTEAFF.

Details on this clonotype: A much larger clone sits a single nucleotide away, making a read error possible. The chain is built from TRBV27 and TRBJ2-1; D uncertain. The CDR3 covers 11 residues. Per the germline V gene, CDR1 is MNHEY and CDR2 is SMNVEV (reference sequence). CDR3 DNA: TGTGCCGGCAGTTCAACTTATAAGCAGTTCTTC. It translates to CAGSSTYKQFF.

V usage is TRBV10-2 and J usage is TRBJ2-3; D is perhaps TRBD2 (5 bases). The germline V gene has CDR1 WSHSY and CDR2 SAAADI. Between the trimmed V and J ends, which lost 4 bases and 0 bases, there was a span of 8 bases. CDR3 length: 14 amino acids. The CDR3 nucleotides read TGCGCCAGCAGTGGGCGGACTAGCACAGATACGCAGTATTTT. Translated, it gives CASSGRTSTDTQYF.

A few counts support this clonotype. This CDR3 is CSALRVDTGELFF. In nucleotides, the CDR3 is TGCAGTGCACTAAGGGTGGACACCGGGGAGCTGTTTTTT. This sequence joins TRBV20-1 and TRBJ2-2; unclear D gene. Germline-derived CDR1 and CDR2 are DFQATT and SNEGSKA (reference sequence). The CDR3 covers 13 residues. Trimming took off 6 bases at V and 3 bases at J, with 11 bases between the two ends.

This clonotype was seen at least ten times. J is TRBJ2-5 and V is TRBV28; D unresolved. The CDR3 extends over 15 amino acids. CDR1 and CDR2 from the germline V gene are MDHEN and SYDVKM. V was pared by 5 bases and J by 7 bases, with 20 bases between. The CDR3 protein is CASSPTQRSRGTQYF. DNA for the CDR3: TGTGCCAGCAGTCCAACCCAGCGTTCCAGAGGGACCCAGTACTTC. The complete variable domain, with remaining parts taken from reference TRBV28 and TRBJ2-5, reads DVKVTQSSRYLVKRTGEKVFLECVQDMDHENMFWYRQDPGLGLRLIYFSYDVKMKEKGDIPEGYSVSREKKERFSLILESASTNQTSMYLCASSPTQRSRGTQYFGPGTRLLVL.